This record covers a single T cell receptor (beta chain). What it recognizes is unknown. CD45RO-negative, CCR7-positively selected cells formed the naive CD8 fraction, excluding terminally differentiated effector memory CD45RA+ cells. Clones were sequenced by immunoSEQ multiplex PCR, and TCRdb holds only the in-frame ones, with some missing. The data contain hundreds of thousands of clones, approximately 96% of them singletons. The data derive from a study of shared clonotypes between healthy human individuals. General study findings and limits: Measured sharing among donors was expected to vary with sequencing depth.

Germline CDR1 SGDLS, CDR2 YYNGEE. This CDR3 has 14 amino acids. Trimming pared 0 bases from V and 6 bases from J, leaving 10 bases between. Material: naive CD8+ T cells sorted from blood. The receptor's source is a man in his thirties or forties in good health. The chain has TRBV9 and TRBJ2-1, with D unclear. CDR3 sequence: CASSVDSPRNEQFF. The CDR3 region has the DNA TGTGCCAGCAGCGTAGATTCTCCCCGCAATGAGCAGTTCTTC.